The 25 T cell receptor beta chains below all came from one sample that was sequenced in a study of OX40 agonist ivuxolimab in advanced cancers. The protocol was immunoSEQ multiplex PCR, while the TCRdb copy is restricted to in-frame clones and leaves out a portion. The sample holds under 50,000 clones, 70% to 85% seen once. This material consisted of CD4+ or CD8+ T cells sorted from blood, taken in a trial of the OX40 agonist ivuxolimab. All receptors come from an adult with an advanced solid tumor such as melanoma, head and neck, liver or kidney cancer.

The chain links TRBV5-1 to TRBJ2-3; the D call may be TRBD1 or TRBD2 (5 bases each). The germline V gene has CDR1 SGHRS and CDR2 YFSETQ. Trimming took off 8 bases at V and 6 bases at J, with 19 bases between the two ends. This CDR3 is 14 amino acids long. CDR3 DNA sequence: TGCGCCAGTACCCAGGGATTCGGGACGGATACGCAGTATTTT. Its translation is CASTQGFGTDTQYF.

This clone has more than one count but fewer than ten. The chain is built from TRBV13 and TRBJ1-2; the D gene is possibly TRBD1 (5 bases). Germline CDR1 is PRHDT and CDR2 is FYEKMQ (reference sequence). The CDR3 runs 11 residues. V was clipped by 5 bases and J by 8 bases, with 9 bases between them. CDR3 sequence (DNA): TGTGCCAGCAGCGGGGGAGGAGGCTACACCTTC. It specifies CASSGGGGYTF.

The chain couples TRBV6-4 to TRBJ1-2; 9 positions agree with TRBD1. The CDR3 sequence is 16 residues long. V was clipped by 5 bases and J by 4 bases; unmatched bases: 11. Germline CDR1 is MRHNA and CDR2 is SNTAGT. The CDR3 DNA reads as TGTGCCAGCAGTCGTAGCCCGGGACAGGGATCCTATGGCTACACCTTC. It specifies CASSRSPGQGSYGYTF.

V and J are TRBV18 and TRBJ1-2; a possible D gene is TRBD1 (5 bases). Germline CDR1 and CDR2: KGHSH and LQKENI. The CDR3 is made up of 13 amino acids. Trimming shortened V by 3 bases and J by 2 bases, and 7 bases separated the two germline ends. Here the CDR3 DNA reads TGTGCCAGCTCACCGGCAGGGAACTATGGCTACACCTTC. This gives the protein CASSPAGNYGYTF.

The V and J genes are TRBV7-2 and TRBJ2-7, with 12 positions matching TRBD1. The CDR3 spans 15 residues. V lost 5 bases, J lost 7 bases, and 9 bases stayed unmatched. From germline, CDR1 is SGHTA and CDR2 FQGNSA. The CDR3 spells CASSAPGQGAREQYF. In DNA form, the CDR3 reads TGTGCCAGCAGCGCACCGGGACAGGGGGCGCGTGAGCAGTACTTC.

This clone was seen a handful of times. The V and J genes are TRBV4-2 and TRBJ1-1, with a possible D match to TRBD1 (6 bases). Trimming left V 1 base short and J 5 bases short, with 14 bases between. CDR1 is LGHNA and CDR2 is YNFKEQ in the germline V gene. The CDR3 runs 15 residues. The DNA for the CDR3 is TGTGCCAGCAGCCAAGGGGGGGCACAACGTACTGAAGCTTTCTTT. As protein: CASSQGGAQRTEAFF.

The chain combines TRBV6-5 with TRBJ1-3; D is unresolved. The CDR3 runs 11 residues. Trimming removed 7 bases from V and 4 bases from J, with 5 bases in between. Germline V CDR1 and CDR2: MNHEY, SVGAGI. The CDR3 protein is CASKGGNTIYF. CDR3 bases: TGTGCCAGCAAGGGAGGAAACACCATATATTTT.

The rearrangement uses TRBV5-4 and TRBJ1-1; D not certain. The CDR3 totals 14 residues. Trimming removed 2 bases from V and 0 bases from J, with 8 bases in between. The germline V gene has CDR1 SGHNT and CDR2 YYREEE (reference sequence). CDR3 sequence reads: CASSFGSLNTEAFF. Written as DNA, the CDR3 is TGTGCCAGCAGCTTCGGCAGCTTGAACACTGAAGCTTTCTTT.

The DNA for the CDR3 is TGCGCCAGCAGCCACCTAGCGGGAGGTTCCTACAATGAGCAGTTCTTC. The encoded protein is CASSHLAGGSYNEQFF. The chain uses TRBV4-1 and TRBJ2-1, with 11 bases fitting TRBD2. In germline, CDR1 is MGHRA, CDR2 YSYEKL. V shed 3 bases, J shed 1 base, and the junction held 2 bases outside the gene matches. CDR3 length: 16 residues.

The chain recombines TRBV14 with TRBJ2-7; weak D call: TRBD2 (5 bases). V gave up 1 base and J gave up 2 bases, with 9 bases separating them. CDR3 length: 14 amino acids. CDR1 and CDR2 (germline): SGHDN, FVKESK. CDR3: CASSQGGSPYEQYF. Here the CDR3 DNA reads TGTGCCAGCAGCCAAGGTGGGAGCCCCTACGAGCAGTACTTC.

This clone was detected once. The chain joins TRBV27 to TRBJ1-6, with no clear D. Trimming cost V 3 bases and J 9 bases, with 12 bases left between them. This CDR3 comprises 14 residues. Germline V lookup: CDR1 MNHEY, CDR2 SMNVEV (reference sequence). The CDR3 spells CASSFGQKISPLHF. The CDR3 DNA is TGTGCCAGCAGTTTCGGGCAGAAAATTTCACCCCTCCACTTT.

This clone was detected only a few times. This chain links TRBV9 with TRBJ1-4; 9 nucleotides agree with TRBD1. J was trimmed by 7 bases and V by 4 bases; bases with no gene match: 5. This CDR3 has 14 amino acids. Looked up from germline, CDR1 is SGDLS and CDR2 is YYNGEE. This CDR3 is CASSQTGGSEKLFF. The CDR3 bases are TGTGCCAGCAGCCAAACAGGGGGCAGTGAAAAACTGTTTTTT.

V gene TRBV2 combines with J gene TRBJ2-1; D possibly corresponds to TRBD2 (6 bases). CDR1 is SNHLY, CDR2 FYNNEI, per germline. The CDR3 consists of 17 residues. Trimming removed 6 bases from V and 3 bases from J, with 21 bases in between. The CDR3 DNA reads TGTGCCAGCAGGGAACCTCTCGGGGGAGGACGCTACAATGAGCAGTTCTTC. It yields the protein CASREPLGGGRYNEQFF.

The rearrangement links TRBV6-6 to TRBJ2-1, with TRBD2 matching 8 bases. After removal of 7 bases from V and 0 bases from J, the junction contained 2 bases not matched to a gene. CDR1 and CDR2 (germline): MNHNY, SVGAGI (reference sequence). This CDR3 is built from 14 residues. CDR3 region: CASKSGSSYNEQFF. The DNA of the CDR3 is TGTGCCAGCAAAAGCGGGAGCTCCTACAATGAGCAGTTCTTC.

The table lists this clone with a few counts. The chain employs TRBV19 and TRBJ2-1; tentatively, D is TRBD2 (5 bases). The CDR3 has 15 residues. CDR1 and CDR2 from the germline V gene are LNHDA and SQIVND (reference sequence). The V and J ends lost 6 bases and 6 bases respectively, with 18 bases between them. The CDR3 region has the DNA TGTGCCAGTAGCGTTTGGGGAGACTATTCCAATGAGCAGTTCTTC. It yields the protein CASSVWGDYSNEQFF.

The chain joins TRBV5-1 to TRBJ2-4; 10 bases align to TRBD1. The CDR3 sequence is 15 residues long. CDR1 and CDR2 from the germline V gene are SGHRS and YFSETQ. The ends lost 2 bases at V and 8 bases at J; junction bases unmatched: 7. The CDR3 DNA reads as TGCGCCAGCAGCTTCCTTGGGGACAGGGGAGACATTCAGTACTTC. This sequence encodes CASSFLGDRGDIQYF.

This sequence joins TRBV5-1 and TRBJ2-1; D remains unclear. V lost 3 bases and J 3 bases, leaving 10 bases between the germline ends. The CDR3 is made up of 14 amino acids. The germline gives CDR1 SGHRS, CDR2 YFSETQ. This CDR3 reads CASSWSPDYNEQFF. As DNA, the CDR3 is TGCGCCAGCAGCTGGAGTCCCGACTACAATGAGCAGTTCTTC.

The V gene is TRBV18, the J gene TRBJ2-5, with 7 nucleotides matching TRBD2. Trimming cost V 1 base and J 5 bases; bases outside gene matches: 4. The CDR3 contains 14 residues. The germline V gene encodes CDR1 KGHSH and CDR2 LQKENI. The CDR3 coding sequence is TGTGCCAGCTCACCACGGGAGGGGCACGAGACCCAGTACTTC. Amino acid sequence: CASSPREGHETQYF.

This clone turned up a few times. This chain uses TRBV6-1 with TRBJ1-5, with D unclear. The V end was cut by 7 bases, the J end by 4 bases, with 8 bases between. The length of the CDR3 is 12 residues. Germline V gene sequence: CDR1 MNHNS, CDR2 SASEGT. The CDR3 loop is CASTDGNQPQHF. For the CDR3, the DNA is TGTGCCAGCACGGACGGGAATCAGCCCCAGCATTTT.

This clone is medium-sized in the sample. This sequence joins TRBV7-8 and TRBJ2-7; D gene uncertain. This CDR3 comprises 11 residues. Germline assignment: CDR1 SGHVS and CDR2 FQNEAQ. Trimming cost V 5 bases and J 6 bases, with 8 bases left between them. The CDR3: CASSATSEQYF. CDR3 in DNA: TGTGCCAGCAGCGCGACATCCGAGCAGTACTTC.

This clone showed up just once. The V and J genes are TRBV25-1 and TRBJ2-5; D ambiguous. Trimming took off 7 bases at V and 2 bases at J, with 11 bases between the two ends. The CDR3 runs 13 residues. From germline, CDR1 is MGHDK and CDR2 SYGVNS. The CDR3 region has the DNA TGTGCCAGCAATGACGACGGGCAAGAGACCCAGTACTTC. Translation gives CASNDDGQETQYF. The full variable domain, in which reference TRBV25-1 and TRBJ2-5 provide the parts outside the CDR3, is EADIYQTPRYLVIGTGKKITLECSQTMGHDKMYWYQQDPGMELHLIHYSYGVNSTEKGDLSSESTVSRIRTEHFPLTLESARPSHTSQYLCASNDDGQETQYFGPGTRLLVL.

The chain joins TRBV5-5 to TRBJ2-7; 13 nucleotides line up with TRBD2. Germline lookup yields CDR1 SGHKS and CDR2 YYEKEE (reference sequence). V trimming: 0 bases; J trimming: 2 bases; junction bases outside the gene matches: 5. The CDR3 has 17 residues. The CDR3 here is CASSLGLAGGTTYEQYF. The CDR3 DNA follows: TGTGCCAGCAGCTTGGGACTAGCGGGAGGCACAACCTACGAGCAGTACTTC.

This clone was counted between two and nine times. The rearrangement links TRBV2 to TRBJ2-1; D gene uncertain. The CDR3 has 15 residues. Germline CDR1 reads SNHLY; CDR2 reads FYNNEI. V was cut by 2 bases and J by 2 bases, with 10 bases left in between. In DNA, the CDR3 is TGTGCCAGCAGTGAAAGTGCGGCCACCTACAATGAGCAGTTCTTC. It yields the protein CASSESAATYNEQFF.

The chain recombines TRBV7-2 with TRBJ2-5, with unresolved D. The assigned J gene may be wrong: the sequence end matches TRBJ2-7 better. The CDR3 totals 13 residues. CDR1 SGHTA and CDR2 FQGNSA come from the germline V gene. CDR3 in amino acids: CASSYAISYEQYF. CDR3 sequence (DNA): TGTGCCAGCAGCTATGCTATCTCCTACGAGCAGTACTTC.

This clone was recorded only once. The chain employs TRBV20-1 and TRBJ2-5; D call uncertain. V was trimmed by 3 bases and J by 3 bases, leaving 5 bases between them. Germline CDR1 reads DFQATT; CDR2 reads SNEGSKA (reference sequence). This CDR3 spans 11 amino acids. The CDR3 reads CSASGEETQYF. The CDR3 nucleotides read TGCAGTGCTAGTGGGGAAGAGACCCAGTACTTC.